The 5 T cell receptor beta chains reported below all come from one sample, sequenced in a study of blood T cell repertoires in COVID-19. TCRdb's copy holds only in-frame clones and misses some; the assay was immunoSEQ multiplex PCR. The sample records fewer than 250,000 clones, approximately 86% being singletons. Sequencing input: PBMCs or T cells enriched from blood (not recorded which). These receptors were taken from a woman aged 40 to 50 in a cohort exposed to, infected with or recovered from COVID-19 (not recorded which).

V and J are TRBV11-2 and TRBJ2-7; TRBD2 aligns across 8 bases. After removal of 2 bases from V and 11 bases from J, the junction contained 8 bases not matched to a gene. CDR3 length: 13 residues. Germline loops: CDR1 SGHAT, CDR2 FQNNGV. CDR3 amino acids: CASSLIREGSEYF. CDR3 DNA sequence: TGTGCCAGCAGCTTAATTCGGGAGGGCAGCGAGTACTTC.

This sequence joins TRBV12-3 or TRBV12-4 and TRBJ1-1; tentatively, D is TRBD1 (5 bases). Trimming pared 4 bases from V and 1 base from J, leaving 7 bases between. The CDR3 totals 13 residues. The CDR3 protein is CASSWGENTEAFF. The CDR3 region has the DNA TGTGCCAGCAGTTGGGGGGAGAACACTGAAGCTTTCTTT.

The chain has TRBV5-1 and TRBJ2-7, with TRBD2 matching over 11 bases. Germline V gene data show CDR1 as SGHRS and CDR2 as YFSETQ. This CDR3 region has 14 residues. Trimming removed 3 bases from V and 3 bases from J; junction bases left unmatched: 2. CDR3 DNA: TGCGCCAGCAGCTCCGGGACTAGCGGCTACGAGCAGTACTTC. Amino acid sequence: CASSSGTSGYEQYF.

The chain joins TRBV19 to TRBJ1-1; D remains unclear. Germline V CDR1 and CDR2: LNHDA, SQIVND (reference sequence). The CDR3 runs 13 residues. V was cut by 5 bases and J by 1 base, with 8 bases left in between. The CDR3 sequence: CASSAITNTEAFF. CDR3 coding DNA: TGTGCCAGTAGTGCTATAACGAACACTGAAGCTTTCTTT.

The CDR3 sequence is CASTAGQGAYEQYF. CDR3 nucleotides: TGCGCCAGCACCGCAGGACAGGGGGCTTACGAGCAGTACTTC. V gene TRBV5-1 combines with J gene TRBJ2-7, with 11 positions matching TRBD1. The J segment lost 4 bases and the V segment lost 6 bases, leaving 6 bases of the junction unmatched. Looked up from germline, CDR1 is SGHRS and CDR2 is YFSETQ. The CDR3 is 14 amino acids.